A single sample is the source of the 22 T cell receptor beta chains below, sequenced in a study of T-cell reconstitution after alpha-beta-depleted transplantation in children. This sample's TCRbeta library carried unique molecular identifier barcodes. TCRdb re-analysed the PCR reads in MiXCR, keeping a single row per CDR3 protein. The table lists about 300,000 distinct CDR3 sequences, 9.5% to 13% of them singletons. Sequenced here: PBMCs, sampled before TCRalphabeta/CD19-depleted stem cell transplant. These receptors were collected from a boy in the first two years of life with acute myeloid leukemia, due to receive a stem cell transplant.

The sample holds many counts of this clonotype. Here the CDR3 reads CASSLPDSTDTQYF. In DNA, the CDR3 is TGCGCCAGCAGCTTGCCAGACAGCACAGATACGCAGTATTTT. V usage is TRBV5-1 and J usage is TRBJ2-3; the D is unclear. Per germline, CDR1 SGHRS and CDR2 YFSETQ. Deletions cut 1 base from V and 0 bases from J, with 6 bases between. This CDR3 contains 14 residues.

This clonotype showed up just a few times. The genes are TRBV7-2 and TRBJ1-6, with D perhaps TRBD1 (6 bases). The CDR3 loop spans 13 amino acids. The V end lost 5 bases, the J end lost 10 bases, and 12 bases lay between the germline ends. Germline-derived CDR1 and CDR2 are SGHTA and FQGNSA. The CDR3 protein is CASSAIRGSPLHF. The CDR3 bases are TGTGCCAGCAGCGCGATCAGGGGCTCACCCCTCCACTTT. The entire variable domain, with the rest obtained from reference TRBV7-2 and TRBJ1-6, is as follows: GAGVSQSPSNKVTEKGKDVELRCDPISGHTALYWYRQSLGQGLEFLIYFQGNSAPDKSGLPSDRFSAERTGGSVSTLTIQRTQQEDSAVYLCASSAIRGSPLHFGNGTRLTVT.

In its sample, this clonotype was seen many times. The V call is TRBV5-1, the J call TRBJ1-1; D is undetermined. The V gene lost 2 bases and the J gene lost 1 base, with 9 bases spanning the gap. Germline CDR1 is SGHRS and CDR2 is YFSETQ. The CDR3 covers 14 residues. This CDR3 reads CASSFENGNTEAFF. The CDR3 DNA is TGCGCCAGCAGCTTTGAGAACGGGAACACTGAAGCTTTCTTT. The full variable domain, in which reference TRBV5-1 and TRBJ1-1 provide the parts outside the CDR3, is KAGVTQTPRYLIKTRGQQVTLSCSPISGHRSVSWYQQTPGQGLQFLFEYFSETQRNKGNFPGRFSGRQFSNSRSEMNVSTLELGDSALYLCASSFENGNTEAFFGQGTRLTVV.

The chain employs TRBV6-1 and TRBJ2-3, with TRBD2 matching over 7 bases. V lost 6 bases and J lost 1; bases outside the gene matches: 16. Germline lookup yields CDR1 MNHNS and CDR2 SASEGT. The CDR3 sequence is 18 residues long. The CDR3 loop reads CASRARSSGPRGTDTQYF. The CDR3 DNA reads TGTGCCAGCAGGGCACGGTCTAGCGGACCGCGGGGCACAGATACGCAGTATTTT.

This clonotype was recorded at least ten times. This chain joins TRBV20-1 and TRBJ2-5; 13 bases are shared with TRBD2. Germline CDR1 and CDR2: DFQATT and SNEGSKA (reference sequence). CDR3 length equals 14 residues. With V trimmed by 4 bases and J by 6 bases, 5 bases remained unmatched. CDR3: CSATGTSGDKTQYF. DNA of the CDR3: TGCAGTGCTACTGGGACTAGCGGGGACAAGACCCAGTACTTC.

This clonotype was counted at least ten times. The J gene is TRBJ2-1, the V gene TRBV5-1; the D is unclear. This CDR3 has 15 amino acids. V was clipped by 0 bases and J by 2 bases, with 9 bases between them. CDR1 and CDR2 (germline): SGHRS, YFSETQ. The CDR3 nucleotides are TGCGCCAGCAGCTTGGGACTTCGCACCTACAATGAGCAGTTCTTC. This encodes CASSLGLRTYNEQFF.

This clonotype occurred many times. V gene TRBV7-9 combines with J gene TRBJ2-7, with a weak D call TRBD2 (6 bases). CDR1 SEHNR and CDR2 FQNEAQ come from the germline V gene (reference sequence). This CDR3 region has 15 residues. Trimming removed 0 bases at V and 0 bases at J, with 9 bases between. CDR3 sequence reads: CASSLATRPSYEQYF. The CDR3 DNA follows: TGTGCCAGCAGCTTAGCGACTAGGCCCTCCTACGAGCAGTACTTC.

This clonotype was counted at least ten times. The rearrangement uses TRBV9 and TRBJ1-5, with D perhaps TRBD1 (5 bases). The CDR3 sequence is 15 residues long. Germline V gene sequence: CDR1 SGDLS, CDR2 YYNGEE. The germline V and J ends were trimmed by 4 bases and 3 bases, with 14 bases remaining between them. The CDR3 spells CASSRGGVPNQPQHF. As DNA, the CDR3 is TGTGCCAGCAGCCGGGGGGGGGTGCCCAATCAGCCCCAGCATTTT.

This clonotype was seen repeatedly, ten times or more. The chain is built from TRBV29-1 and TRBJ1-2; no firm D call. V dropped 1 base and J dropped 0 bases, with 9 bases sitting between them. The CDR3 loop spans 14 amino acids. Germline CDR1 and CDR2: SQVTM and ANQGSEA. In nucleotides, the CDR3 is TGCAGCGTTGAAGTGGCAGCGACTAACTATGGCTACACCTTC. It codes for CSVEVAATNYGYTF.

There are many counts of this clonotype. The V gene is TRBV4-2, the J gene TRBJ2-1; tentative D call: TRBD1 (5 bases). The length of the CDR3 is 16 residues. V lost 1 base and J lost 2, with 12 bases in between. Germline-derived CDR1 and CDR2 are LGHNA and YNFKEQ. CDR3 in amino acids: CASSQVGVRTYNEQFF. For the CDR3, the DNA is TGTGCCAGCAGCCAAGTAGGGGTGAGAACCTACAATGAGCAGTTCTTC.

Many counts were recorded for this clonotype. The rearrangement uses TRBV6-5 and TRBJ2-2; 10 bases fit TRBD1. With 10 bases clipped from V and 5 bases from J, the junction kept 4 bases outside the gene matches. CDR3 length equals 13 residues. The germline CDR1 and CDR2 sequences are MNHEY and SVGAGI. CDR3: CATRTGGTGELFF. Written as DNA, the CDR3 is TGTGCCACCAGGACAGGGGGTACCGGGGAGCTGTTTTTT.

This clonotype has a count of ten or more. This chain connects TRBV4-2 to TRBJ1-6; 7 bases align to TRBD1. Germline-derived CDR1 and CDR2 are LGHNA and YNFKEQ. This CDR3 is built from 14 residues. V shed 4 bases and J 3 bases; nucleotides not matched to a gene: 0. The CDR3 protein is CASSRQGYNSPLHF. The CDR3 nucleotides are TGTGCCAGCAGCCGACAGGGCTATAATTCACCCCTCCACTTT.

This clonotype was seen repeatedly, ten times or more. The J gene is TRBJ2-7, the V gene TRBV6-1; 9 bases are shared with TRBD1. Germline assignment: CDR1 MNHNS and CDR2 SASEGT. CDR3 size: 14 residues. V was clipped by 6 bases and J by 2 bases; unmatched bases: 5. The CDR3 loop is CASRRGQGTYEQYF. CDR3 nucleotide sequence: TGTGCCAGCAGGCGGGGACAGGGCACCTACGAGCAGTACTTC.

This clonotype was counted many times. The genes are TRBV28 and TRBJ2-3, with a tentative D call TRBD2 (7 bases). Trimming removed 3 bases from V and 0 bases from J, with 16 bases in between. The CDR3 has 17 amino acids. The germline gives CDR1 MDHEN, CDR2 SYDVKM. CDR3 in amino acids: CASSFREGGPSTDTQYF. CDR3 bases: TGTGCCAGCAGTTTCAGGGAGGGGGGACCTAGCACAGATACGCAGTATTTT.

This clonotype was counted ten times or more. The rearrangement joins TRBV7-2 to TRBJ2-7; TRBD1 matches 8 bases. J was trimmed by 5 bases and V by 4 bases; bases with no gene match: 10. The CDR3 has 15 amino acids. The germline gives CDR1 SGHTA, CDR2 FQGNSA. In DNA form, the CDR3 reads TGTGCCAGCAGCTCCCGGACAGGGAGGAGGGACGAGCAGTACTTC. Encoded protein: CASSSRTGRRDEQYF.

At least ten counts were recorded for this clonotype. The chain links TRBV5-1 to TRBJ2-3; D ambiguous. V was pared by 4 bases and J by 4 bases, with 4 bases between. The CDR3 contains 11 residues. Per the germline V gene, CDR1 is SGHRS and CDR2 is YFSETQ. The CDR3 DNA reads TGCGCCAGCAGCGGACCAGATACGCAGTATTTT. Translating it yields CASSGPDTQYF.

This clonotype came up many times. CDR3 nucleotide sequence: TGTGCCAGCAGCTTGACTGGGACAGGGGGCAATGAGCAGTTCTTC. This translates into CASSLTGTGGNEQFF. The chain carries TRBV5-4 and TRBJ2-1; 11 bases match TRBD1. Germline V CDR1 and CDR2: SGHNT, YYREEE (reference sequence). J gave up 6 bases and V 1 base, and 3 bases lay outside the gene matches. There are 15 residues in the CDR3.

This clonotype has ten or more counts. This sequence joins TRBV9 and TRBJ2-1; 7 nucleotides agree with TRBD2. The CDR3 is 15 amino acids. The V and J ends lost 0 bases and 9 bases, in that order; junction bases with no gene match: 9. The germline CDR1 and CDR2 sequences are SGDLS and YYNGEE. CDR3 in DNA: TGTGCCAGCAGCGTAGAGGGAGGGGCTGTTGGTGAGCAGTTCTTC. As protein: CASSVEGGAVGEQFF.

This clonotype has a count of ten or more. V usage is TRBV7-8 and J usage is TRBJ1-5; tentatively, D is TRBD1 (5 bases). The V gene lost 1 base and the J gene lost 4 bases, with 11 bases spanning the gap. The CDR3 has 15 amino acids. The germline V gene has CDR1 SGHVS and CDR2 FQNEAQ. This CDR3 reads CASSLEWGRNQPQHF. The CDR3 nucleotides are TGTGCCAGCAGCTTAGAATGGGGCAGGAATCAGCCCCAGCATTTT.

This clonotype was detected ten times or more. CDR3: CAISERWMGAKGSGANVLTF. The CDR3 region has the DNA TGTGCCATCAGTGAGAGATGGATGGGGGCAAAGGGGTCTGGGGCCAACGTCCTGACTTTC. The chain combines TRBV10-3 with TRBJ2-6; possible D gene TRBD1, 6 bases. From germline, CDR1 is ENHRY and CDR2 SYGVKD. There are 20 residues in the CDR3. The V end was cut by 2 bases, the J end by 1 base, with 21 bases between.

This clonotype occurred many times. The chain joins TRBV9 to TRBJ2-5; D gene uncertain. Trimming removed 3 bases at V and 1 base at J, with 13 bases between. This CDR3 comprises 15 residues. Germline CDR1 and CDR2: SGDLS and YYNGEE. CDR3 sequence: CASSEFAGPQETQYF. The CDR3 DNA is TGTGCCAGCAGCGAGTTCGCAGGTCCCCAAGAGACCCAGTACTTC.

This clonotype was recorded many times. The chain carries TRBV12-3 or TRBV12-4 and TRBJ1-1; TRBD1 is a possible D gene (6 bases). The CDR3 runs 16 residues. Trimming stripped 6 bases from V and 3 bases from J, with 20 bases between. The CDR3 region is CASSPKQGGFDTEAFF. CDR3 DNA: TGTGCCAGCAGCCCTAAACAGGGAGGATTTGACACTGAAGCTTTCTTT.